Following are 3 T cell receptor beta chains from one sample sequenced in a study of graft-versus-host responses after intestinal transplantation. No antigen has been identified for these receptors. Measured with immunoSEQ multiplex PCR; TCRdb has only the in-frame clones, and not every one. Among 150,000 or so clones listed, about nine tenths were seen once. The sequencing used unstimulated CD4+ T cells sorted from spleen or lymph node cells, collected before intestinal transplant. The receptors shown here come from a human donor who received an intestinal transplant.

The V call is TRBV9, the J call TRBJ1-1; D is unclear. The CDR3 sequence is 15 residues long. From germline, CDR1 is SGDLS and CDR2 YYNGEE. Trimming removed 0 bases at V and 4 bases at J, with 13 bases between. CDR3 in DNA: TGTGCCAGCAGCGTAGACCCAGGCAGAGCCACTGAAGCTTTCTTT. Its protein product is CASSVDPGRATEAFF.

The chain employs TRBV5-1 and TRBJ2-7; D tentatively fits TRBD1 or TRBD2 (5 bases each). Germline CDR1 and CDR2: SGHRS and YFSETQ. The CDR3 is 15 amino acids. Trimming took off 2 bases at V and 0 bases at J, with 12 bases between the two ends. CDR3 sequence (DNA): TGCGCCAGCAGCTTAACCGGGACGAGCTCCTACGAGCAGTACTTC. Translated, it gives CASSLTGTSSYEQYF.

On this clone itself: One junction end does not reproduce the germline sequence, and a read error may be involved. The chain recombines TRBV7-9 with TRBJ1-2; unclear D gene. The length of the CDR3 is 15 residues. Germline lookup yields CDR1 SEHNR and CDR2 FQNEAQ (reference sequence). CDR3 sequence reads: CASSQERGLGYGYTF. The CDR3 region has the DNA TGCGCCAGCAGCCAAGAAAGAGGTCTGGGCTATGGCTACACCTTC.